Following are 27 T cell receptor beta chains from one sample sequenced in a study of breast tumors, draining lymph nodes, adjacent tissues. TCRdb ran MiXCR on the multiplex PCR reads and lists one entry per CDR3 protein. The data show 60,000 to 75,000 distinct CDR3 sequences, with less than 75% seen just once and roughly 19% held by the top ten. Sequencing was carried out using breast tumor tissue. These receptors were obtained from a female donor with breast cancer. Some clones in this sample may be carry-over from other donors' samples.

At least ten counts were recorded for this clonotype. The junction does not match germline at one end; this may be a read error. The chain links TRBV7-8 to TRBJ2-7; 13 nucleotides match TRBD2. This CDR3 region has 17 residues. Germline V lookup: CDR1 SGHVS, CDR2 FQNEAQ. CDR3 loop: CASNLEGLAGRSYEQYF. The CDR3 coding sequence is TGTGCCAGCAACTTAGAGGGACTAGCGGGACGATCCTACGAGCAGTACTTC.

This clonotype was counted a single time. V and J are TRBV10-2 and TRBJ1-5; no reliable D call. This CDR3 spans 14 amino acids. Per the germline V gene, CDR1 is WSHSY and CDR2 is SAAADI. V dropped 3 bases and J dropped 4 bases, with 10 bases sitting between them. CDR3 amino acids: CASSDSGGNQPQHF. The CDR3 nucleotides are TGCGCCAGCAGTGATTCCGGAGGGAATCAGCCCCAGCATTTT.

V gene TRBV20-1 combines with J gene TRBJ1-4; TRBD1 matches 10 bases. Germline V gives CDR1 DFQATT, CDR2 SNEGSKA (reference sequence). CDR3 length: 14 amino acids. Losses at the gene ends were 0 bases for V and 8 bases for J; bases not matched to a gene: 3. CDR3 sequence: CSARDGQGGEKLFF. The CDR3 region has the DNA TGCAGTGCTAGAGATGGACAGGGGGGGGAAAAACTGTTTTTT.

This clonotype was counted at least ten times. The V gene is TRBV9, the J gene TRBJ2-7; D perhaps matches TRBD2 (6 bases). CDR1 and CDR2 from the germline V gene are SGDLS and YYNGEE. This CDR3 is built from 16 residues. V lost 4 bases and J 0 bases, leaving 17 bases between the germline ends. CDR3 DNA sequence: TGTGCCAGCAGCCCCGGGACTGGGGCGTCCTCCTACGAGCAGTACTTC. As protein: CASSPGTGASSYEQYF.

This clonotype has a count of ten or more. The chain joins TRBV30 to TRBJ1-6, with D perhaps matching TRBD1 (5 bases). The CDR3 totals 13 residues. In germline, CDR1 is GTSNPN, CDR2 SVGIG (reference sequence). Trimming took off 0 bases at V and 11 bases at J, with 11 bases between the two ends. Written as DNA, the CDR3 is TGTGCCTGGAGTGTACAGGAGGGCCCACCCCTCCACTTT. It is translated as CAWSVQEGPPLHF.

Of note for this clonotype: Relative to the germline gene, one junction end is altered; a read error may explain this. This rearrangement joins TRBV14 to TRBJ2-1; D gene unclear. The CDR3 covers 15 residues. Germline V gene data show CDR1 as SGHDN and CDR2 as FVKESK. This chain's CDR3 is CASSQDRSWSNEHLF. Written as DNA, the CDR3 is TGTGCCAGCAGCCAGGACCGATCTTGGTCCAATGAGCACCTCTTC. The whole variable domain, filled in from reference TRBV14 and TRBJ2-1, reads EAGVTQFPSHSVIEKGQTVTLRCDPISGHDNLYWYRRVMGKEIKFLLHFVKESKQDESGMPNNRFLAERTGGTYSTLKVQPAELEDSGVYFCASSQDRSWSNEHLFGPGTRLTVL.

V usage is TRBV7-3 and J usage is TRBJ1-5; D is unclear. Per germline, CDR1 SGHTA and CDR2 FQGTGA. V lost 4 bases, J lost 0 bases, and 22 bases lay in between. This CDR3 contains 19 residues. This CDR3 is CASSSSWTRKMDSNQPQHF. The CDR3 DNA sequence: TGTGCCAGCAGCTCCTCCTGGACGCGCAAAATGGATAGCAATCAGCCCCAGCATTTT.

The chain uses TRBV19 and TRBJ1-2, with TRBD1 as a possible D gene (6 bases). The CDR3 runs to 15 residues. Trimming took 7 bases from V and 4 from J, leaving 19 bases between them. The germline CDR1 and CDR2 sequences are LNHDA and SQIVND (reference sequence). The CDR3 loop is CASTYSGGVGYGYTF. The CDR3 DNA reads as TGTGCCAGTACTTATAGCGGGGGCGTTGGCTATGGCTACACCTTC.

This clonotype showed up many times. This sequence joins TRBV19 and TRBJ2-6; perhaps D is TRBD1 or TRBD2 (5 bases each). Trimming shortened V by 6 bases and J by 4 bases, and 7 bases separated the two germline ends. Germline V lookup: CDR1 LNHDA, CDR2 SQIVND (reference sequence). CDR3 length: 13 residues. The CDR3 reads CASRGPGANVLTF. As DNA, the CDR3 is TGTGCCAGTAGGGGACCCGGGGCCAACGTCCTGACTTTC.

The rearrangement uses TRBV5-6 and TRBJ1-4, with D perhaps matching TRBD1 (5 bases). The V and J ends lost 2 bases and 8 bases respectively, with 16 bases between them. This CDR3 contains 15 residues. Germline CDR1 and CDR2: SGHDT and YYEEEE. The CDR3 is CASSFRGARREKLFF. CDR3 DNA sequence: TGTGCCAGCAGCTTCAGAGGGGCCCGCCGCGAAAAACTGTTTTTT.

This chain joins TRBV7-2 and TRBJ2-7; the match to TRBD2 covers 8 bases. CDR1 SGHTA and CDR2 FQGNSA come from the germline V gene. After removal of 1 base from V and 2 bases from J, the junction contained 7 bases not matched to a gene. There are 16 residues in the CDR3. DNA of the CDR3: TGTGCCAGCAGCTTAGGAATGGCGGGAGGAGCCTACGAGCAGTACTTC. It translates to CASSLGMAGGAYEQYF.

This clonotype has more than one count but fewer than ten. The chain carries TRBV7-9 and TRBJ1-1, with TRBD1 as a possible D gene (6 bases). This CDR3 spans 13 amino acids. Germline V gene data show CDR1 as SEHNR and CDR2 as FQNEAQ (reference sequence). V was clipped by 4 bases and J by 4 bases, with 10 bases between them. CDR3 in amino acids: CASSSSGATEAFF. The CDR3 DNA reads as TGTGCCAGCAGCTCGTCAGGGGCCACTGAAGCTTTCTTT. The variable domain in full, completed from reference TRBV7-9 and TRBJ1-1, reads DTGVSQNPRHKITKRGQNVTFRCDPISEHNRLYWYRQTLGQGPEFLTYFQNEAQLEKSRLLSDRFSAERPKGSFSTLEIQRTEQGDSAMYLCASSSSGATEAFFGQGTRLTVV.

This clonotype has a single count. Because the CDR3's place on the DNA is in doubt, the DNA is left out and the CDR3 is given as listed by TCRdb. The chain couples TRBV7-9 to TRBJ1-2. Germline assignment: CDR1 SEHNR and CDR2 FQNEAQ (reference sequence). The CDR3 spans 23 residues, counting both ends. The CDR3 protein is CASSQDSSIYLCSVGGDFYGYTF.

V and J are TRBV6-6 and TRBJ1-3, with D unclear. CDR3 length equals 14 residues. Trimming pared 5 bases from V and 3 bases from J, leaving 11 bases between. Per germline, CDR1 MNHNY and CDR2 SVGAGI (reference sequence). For the CDR3, the DNA is TGTGCCAGCAGTGAGAGGGAACTTGGAAACACCATATATTTT. Translating gives CASSERELGNTIYF.

This clonotype came up many times. The chain is built from TRBV4-2 and TRBJ2-3, with 11 bases lining up with TRBD2. The CDR3 spans 16 residues. The germline gives CDR1 LGHNA, CDR2 YNFKEQ. Unmatched junction bases numbered 4, after V lost 3 bases and J lost 2 bases. CDR3 sequence (DNA): TGTGCCAGCAGCCACGGACTAGCGGGCAACACAGATACGCAGTATTTT. Its translation is CASSHGLAGNTDTQYF.

On this clonotype itself: The missing conserved phenylalanine or tryptophan at the end of this CDR3 makes a read error likely. The V gene is TRBV28, the J gene TRBJ2-7; 7 bases match TRBD1. J was trimmed by 6 bases and V by 3 bases; bases with no gene match: 5. Germline loops: CDR1 MDHEN, CDR2 SYDVKM. This CDR3 spans 13 amino acids. The CDR3 nucleotides are TGTGCCAGCAGTTTGTCACAGGGGAGCGAGCAGTACTCC. This encodes CASSLSQGSEQYS.

The CDR3: CASIRLAVGETQYF. In DNA, the CDR3 is TGTGCCAGCATCCGACTAGCGGTAGGAGAGACCCAGTACTTC. The gene calls are TRBV2 and TRBJ2-5; 9 bases match TRBD2. Per the germline V gene, CDR1 is SNHLY and CDR2 is FYNNEI. V was clipped by 7 bases and J by 4 bases; unmatched bases: 7. The CDR3 spans 14 residues.

This clonotype was found many times. The V call is TRBV19, the J call TRBJ2-5; 9 bases fit TRBD1. Germline CDR1 LNHDA, CDR2 SQIVND (reference sequence). V trimming: 4 bases; J trimming: 2 bases; junction bases outside the gene matches: 8. There are 16 residues in the CDR3. CDR3 protein: CASSKQGTGLQETQYF. The CDR3 DNA follows: TGTGCCAGTAGTAAGCAAGGGACAGGGCTTCAAGAGACCCAGTACTTC.

The chain couples TRBV2 to TRBJ2-7, with 9 bases that match TRBD1. Germline-derived CDR1 and CDR2 are SNHLY and FYNNEI. The CDR3 loop spans 13 amino acids. V was clipped by 6 bases and J by 2 bases; unmatched bases: 2. The CDR3 region is CASSGQGTYEQYV. CDR3 DNA sequence: TGTGCCAGCAGCGGACAGGGGACCTACGAGCAGTACGTC.

This clonotype was counted at least ten times. This chain connects TRBV5-4 to TRBJ1-3; D not certain. Germline V gene data show CDR1 as SGHNT and CDR2 as YYREEE (reference sequence). CDR3 length: 16 amino acids. The germline V and J ends were trimmed by 0 bases and 0 bases, with 10 bases remaining between them. In DNA, the CDR3 is TGTGCCAGCAGCTTGGGCGGGCCGTCCTCTGGAAACACCATATATTTT. Its translation is CASSLGGPSSGNTIYF.

A remark on this clonotype: The DNA is left out, because the CDR3 cannot be placed on it with certainty; the CDR3 is given as TCRdb lists it. The CDR3 reads CASSFYICSAPRTSVFTDTQYF. This sequence joins TRBV7-9 and TRBJ2-3; the table's D call TRBD2 went unverified against the DNA. The CDR3 extends over 22 residues, inclusive of both ends. CDR1 SEHNR and CDR2 FQNEAQ come from the germline V gene (reference sequence).

The chain uses TRBV7-2 and TRBJ1-4, with D unresolved. CDR3 length: 14 residues. The V gene lost 0 bases and the J gene lost 5 bases, with 7 bases spanning the gap. CDR1 and CDR2 from the germline V gene are SGHTA and FQGNSA. As DNA, the CDR3 is TGTGCCAGCAGCTTAGCACCTTCAAATGAAAAACTGTTTTTT. Protein: CASSLAPSNEKLFF.

The chain combines TRBV10-2 with TRBJ2-1; 11 bases fit TRBD1. Trimming at V came to 3 bases and at J to 8 bases, leaving 6 bases not matched to a gene. CDR1 WSHSY and CDR2 SAAADI come from the germline V gene. This CDR3 is 15 amino acids long. The CDR3 DNA reads TGCGCCAGCAGTGATTGGGACAGGGGGAGAGATGAGCAGTTCTTC. Translating gives CASSDWDRGRDEQFF.

The rearrangement joins TRBV7-3 to TRBJ2-3; D perhaps matches TRBD2 (5 bases). The V end lost 3 bases, the J end lost 6 bases, and 13 bases lay between the germline ends. The CDR3 runs to 14 residues. Germline V lookup: CDR1 SGHTA, CDR2 FQGTGA. The CDR3 DNA follows: TGTGCCAGCAGCTTTGGAGGATTTCAGGATACGCAGTATTTT. Translated: CASSFGGFQDTQYF.

This clonotype came up many times. This sequence joins TRBV7-3 and TRBJ2-1; 8 bases line up with TRBD2. The germline V gene encodes CDR1 SGHTA and CDR2 FQGTGA. This CDR3 contains 16 residues. J was trimmed by 2 bases and V by 5 bases; bases with no gene match: 8. CDR3 sequence reads: CASSTSAGATYNEQFF. The CDR3 region has the DNA TGTGCCAGCAGCACCTCAGCGGGGGCCACCTACAATGAGCAGTTCTTC.

The chain combines TRBV2 with TRBJ2-3, with 14 positions matching TRBD2. This CDR3 has 16 amino acids. Germline assignment: CDR1 SNHLY and CDR2 FYNNEI. Trimming took 4 bases from V and 6 from J; bases not matched to a gene: 6. CDR3 in amino acids: CASSGLAGGPSDTQYF. The CDR3 nucleotides read TGTGCCAGCAGTGGACTAGCGGGGGGGCCGTCGGATACGCAGTATTTT.

Only a few counts were recorded for this clonotype. V usage is TRBV19 and J usage is TRBJ1-5, with 10 positions matching TRBD1. Looked up from germline, CDR1 is LNHDA and CDR2 is SQIVND (reference sequence). The junction had 2 bases not matched to a gene; V was cut back by 5 bases and J by 7 bases. This CDR3 has 13 amino acids. The CDR3 protein is CASSRQGAQPQHF. CDR3 nucleotides: TGTGCCAGTAGTCGACAGGGGGCACAGCCCCAGCATTTT.